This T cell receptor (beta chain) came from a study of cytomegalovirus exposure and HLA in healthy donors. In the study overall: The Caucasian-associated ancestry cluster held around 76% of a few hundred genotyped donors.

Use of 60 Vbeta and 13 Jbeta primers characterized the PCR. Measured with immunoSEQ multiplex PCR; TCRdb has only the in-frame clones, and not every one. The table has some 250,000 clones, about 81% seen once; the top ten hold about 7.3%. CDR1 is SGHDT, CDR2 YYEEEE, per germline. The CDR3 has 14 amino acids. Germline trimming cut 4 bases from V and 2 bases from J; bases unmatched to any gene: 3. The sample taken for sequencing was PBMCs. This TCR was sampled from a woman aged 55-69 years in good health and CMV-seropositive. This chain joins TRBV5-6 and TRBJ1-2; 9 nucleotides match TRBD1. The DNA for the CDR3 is TGTGCCAGCAGCGGGACAGGGAGAAACTATGGCTACACCTTC. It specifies CASSGTGRNYGYTF.